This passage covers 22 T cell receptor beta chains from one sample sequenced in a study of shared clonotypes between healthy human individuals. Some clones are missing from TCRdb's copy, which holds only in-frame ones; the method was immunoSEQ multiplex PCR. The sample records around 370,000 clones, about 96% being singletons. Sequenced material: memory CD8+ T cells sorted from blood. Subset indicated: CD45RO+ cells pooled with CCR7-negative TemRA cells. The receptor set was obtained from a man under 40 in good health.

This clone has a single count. CDR3 DNA: TGTGCCAGCAGTTACTCGTCTAGCGGAAGGTACGAGCAGTACTTC. As protein: CASSYSSSGRYEQYF. The chain combines TRBV6-6 with TRBJ2-7, with 7 nucleotides matching TRBD2. V was clipped by 0 bases and J by 4 bases; unmatched bases: 6. The CDR3 runs to 15 residues. Germline CDR1 and CDR2: MNHNY and SVGAGI (reference sequence).

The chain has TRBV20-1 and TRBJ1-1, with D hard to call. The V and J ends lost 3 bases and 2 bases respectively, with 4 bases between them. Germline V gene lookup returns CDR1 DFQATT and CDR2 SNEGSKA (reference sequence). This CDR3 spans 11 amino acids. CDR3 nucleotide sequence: TGCAGTGCTAGTGACAACACTGAAGCTTTCTTT. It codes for CSASDNTEAFF.

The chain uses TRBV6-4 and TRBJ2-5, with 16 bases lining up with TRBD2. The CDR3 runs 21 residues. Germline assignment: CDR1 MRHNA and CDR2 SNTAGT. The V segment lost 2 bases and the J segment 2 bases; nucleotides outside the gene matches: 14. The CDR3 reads CASSDRDRGLAGGPRQETQYF. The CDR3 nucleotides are TGTGCCAGCAGTGACCGGGACAGGGGACTAGCGGGAGGGCCTAGACAAGAGACCCAGTACTTC.

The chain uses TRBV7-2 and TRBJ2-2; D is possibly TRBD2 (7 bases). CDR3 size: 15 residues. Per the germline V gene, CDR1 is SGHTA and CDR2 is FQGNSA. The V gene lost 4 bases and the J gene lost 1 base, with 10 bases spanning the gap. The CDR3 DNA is TGTGCCAGCAGCTCGCGGGGGCTGAACACCGGGGAGCTGTTTTTT. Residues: CASSSRGLNTGELFF.

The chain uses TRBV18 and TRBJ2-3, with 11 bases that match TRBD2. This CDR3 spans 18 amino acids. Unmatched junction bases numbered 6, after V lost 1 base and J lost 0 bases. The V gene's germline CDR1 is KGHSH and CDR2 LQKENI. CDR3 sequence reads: CASSPLLTSGRSTDTQYF. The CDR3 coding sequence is TGTGCCAGCTCACCACTTTTAACTAGCGGGAGAAGCACAGATACGCAGTATTTT.

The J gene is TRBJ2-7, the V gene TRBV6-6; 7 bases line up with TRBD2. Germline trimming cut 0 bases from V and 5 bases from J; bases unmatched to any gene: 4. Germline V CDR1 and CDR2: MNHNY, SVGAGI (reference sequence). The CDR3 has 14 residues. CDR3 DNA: TGTGCCAGCAGTTACTCCAGCGGGACCCACGAGCAGTACTTC. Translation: CASSYSSGTHEQYF.

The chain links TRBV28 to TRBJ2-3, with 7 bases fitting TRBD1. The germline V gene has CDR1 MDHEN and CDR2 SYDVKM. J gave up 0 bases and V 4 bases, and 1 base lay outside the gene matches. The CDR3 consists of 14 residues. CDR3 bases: TGTGCCAGCAGTTGGGACAGTAGCACAGATACGCAGTATTTT. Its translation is CASSWDSSTDTQYF.

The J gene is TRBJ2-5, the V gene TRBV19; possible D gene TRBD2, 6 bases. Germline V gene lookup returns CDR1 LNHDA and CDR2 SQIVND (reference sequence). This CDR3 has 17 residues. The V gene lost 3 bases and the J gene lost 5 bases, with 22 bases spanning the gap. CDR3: CASSMRASARSGETQYF. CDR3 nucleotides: TGTGCCAGTAGTATGCGGGCTAGCGCCCGAAGTGGGGAGACCCAGTACTTC.

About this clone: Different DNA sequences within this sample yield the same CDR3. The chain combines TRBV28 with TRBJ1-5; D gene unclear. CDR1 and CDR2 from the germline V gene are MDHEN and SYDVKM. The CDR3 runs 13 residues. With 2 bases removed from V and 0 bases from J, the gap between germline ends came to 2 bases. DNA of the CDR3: TGTGCCAGCAGTTTAACTAGCAATCAGCCCCAGCATTTT. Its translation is CASSLTSNQPQHF.

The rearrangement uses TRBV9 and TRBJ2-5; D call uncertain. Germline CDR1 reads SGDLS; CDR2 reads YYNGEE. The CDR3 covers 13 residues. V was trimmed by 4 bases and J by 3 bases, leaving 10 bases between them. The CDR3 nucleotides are TGTGCCAGCAGCCCCCCTTGGAAAGAGACCCAGTACTTC. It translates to CASSPPWKETQYF.

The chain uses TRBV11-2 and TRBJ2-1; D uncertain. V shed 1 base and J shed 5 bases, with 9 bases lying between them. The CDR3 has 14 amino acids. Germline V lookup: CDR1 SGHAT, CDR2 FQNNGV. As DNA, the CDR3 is TGTGCCAGCAGCTTAGTTGTGCTGAACAATGAGCAGTTCTTC. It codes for CASSLVVLNNEQFF.

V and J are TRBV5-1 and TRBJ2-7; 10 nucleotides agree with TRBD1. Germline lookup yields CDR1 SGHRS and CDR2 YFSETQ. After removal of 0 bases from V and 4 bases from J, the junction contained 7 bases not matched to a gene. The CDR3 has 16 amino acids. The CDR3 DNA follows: TGCGCCAGCAGCTTGGGGTCGTGGACAGGGGGGTACGAGCAGTACTTC. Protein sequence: CASSLGSWTGGYEQYF.

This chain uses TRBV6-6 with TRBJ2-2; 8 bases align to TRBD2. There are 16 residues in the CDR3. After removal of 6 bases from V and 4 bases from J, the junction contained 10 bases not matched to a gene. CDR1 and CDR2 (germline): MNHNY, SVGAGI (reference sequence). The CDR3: CASRFLSTSATGELFF. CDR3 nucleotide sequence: TGTGCCAGCAGATTCCTCTCGACTAGCGCCACCGGGGAGCTGTTTTTT.

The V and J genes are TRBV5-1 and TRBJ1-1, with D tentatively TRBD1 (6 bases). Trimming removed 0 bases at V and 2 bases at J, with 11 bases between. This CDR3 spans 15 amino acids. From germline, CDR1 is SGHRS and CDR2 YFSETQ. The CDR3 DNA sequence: TGCGCCAGCAGCTTGGATGGGGGGCTCAACACTGAAGCTTTCTTT. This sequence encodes CASSLDGGLNTEAFF. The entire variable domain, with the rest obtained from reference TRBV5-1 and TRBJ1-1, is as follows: KAGVTQTPRYLIKTRGQQVTLSCSPISGHRSVSWYQQTPGQGLQFLFEYFSETQRNKGNFPGRFSGRQFSNSRSEMNVSTLELGDSALYLCASSLDGGLNTEAFFGQGTRLTVV.

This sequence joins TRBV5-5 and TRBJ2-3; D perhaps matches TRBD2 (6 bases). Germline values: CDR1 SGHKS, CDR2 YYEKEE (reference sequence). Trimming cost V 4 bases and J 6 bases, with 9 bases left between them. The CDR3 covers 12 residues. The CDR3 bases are TGTGCCAGCAGCACCGCGGGGGATACGCAGTATTTT. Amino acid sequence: CASSTAGDTQYF.

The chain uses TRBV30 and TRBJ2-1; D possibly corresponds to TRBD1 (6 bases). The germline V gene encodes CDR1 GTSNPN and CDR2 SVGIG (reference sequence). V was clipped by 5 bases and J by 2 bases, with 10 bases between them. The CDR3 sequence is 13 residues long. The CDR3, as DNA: TGTGCCTGGTCCCGGACAGCCTACAATGAGCAGTTCTTC. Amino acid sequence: CAWSRTAYNEQFF.

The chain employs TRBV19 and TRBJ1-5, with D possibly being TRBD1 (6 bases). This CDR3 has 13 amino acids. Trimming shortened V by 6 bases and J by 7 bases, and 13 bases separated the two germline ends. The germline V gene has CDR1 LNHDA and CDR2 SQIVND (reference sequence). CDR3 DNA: TGTGCCAGTAGCTCCACAGGGTCCCAGCCCCAGCATTTT. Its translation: CASSSTGSQPQHF.

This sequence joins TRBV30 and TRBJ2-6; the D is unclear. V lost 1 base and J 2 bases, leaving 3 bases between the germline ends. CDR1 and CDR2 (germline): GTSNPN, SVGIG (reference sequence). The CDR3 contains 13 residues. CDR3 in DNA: TGTGCCTGGAGTGGGCCTGGGGCCAACGTCCTGACTTTC. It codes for CAWSGPGANVLTF.

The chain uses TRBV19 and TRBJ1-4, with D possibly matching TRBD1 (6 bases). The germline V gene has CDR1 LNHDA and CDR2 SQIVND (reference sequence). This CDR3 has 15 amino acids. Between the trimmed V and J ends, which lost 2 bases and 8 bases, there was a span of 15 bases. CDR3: CASSIPGAGYEKLFF. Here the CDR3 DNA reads TGTGCCAGTAGTATACCGGGGGCAGGGTACGAAAAACTGTTTTTT.

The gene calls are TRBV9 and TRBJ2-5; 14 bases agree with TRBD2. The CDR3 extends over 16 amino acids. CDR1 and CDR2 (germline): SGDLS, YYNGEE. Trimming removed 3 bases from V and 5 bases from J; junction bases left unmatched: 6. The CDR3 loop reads CASSGLAGGPLETQYF. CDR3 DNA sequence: TGTGCCAGCAGCGGACTAGCGGGAGGGCCGTTGGAGACCCAGTACTTC.

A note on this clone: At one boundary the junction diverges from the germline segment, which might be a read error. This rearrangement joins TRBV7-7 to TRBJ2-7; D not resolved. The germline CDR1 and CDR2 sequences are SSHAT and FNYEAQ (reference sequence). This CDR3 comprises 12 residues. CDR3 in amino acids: CASSFQGREQYF. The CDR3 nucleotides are TGTGCTAGCAGCTTTCAAGGACGCGAGCAGTACTTC.

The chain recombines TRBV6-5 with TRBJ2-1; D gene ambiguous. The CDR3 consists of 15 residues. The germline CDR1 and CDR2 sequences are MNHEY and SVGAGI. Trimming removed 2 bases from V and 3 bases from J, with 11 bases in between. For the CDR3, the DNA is TGTGCCAGCAGTTACAGGGCAACCTTCTACAATGAGCAGTTCTTC. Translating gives CASSYRATFYNEQFF.